Sequencing of this T cell receptor beta chain was carried out in a study of T-cell reconstitution after alpha-beta-depleted transplantation in children. Study outcomes and limitations: Elevated TCRbeta diversity at day 60 was traced, in some patients, to surviving recipient T cells and thymic progenitors.

TCRbeta library construction was performed incorporating unique molecular identifiers. TCRdb reprocessed the PCR reads via MiXCR and lists one record per CDR3 protein. The table records hundreds of thousands of distinct CDR3 sequences, about a sixth of them present only once. This CDR3 has 13 residues. Germline-derived CDR1 and CDR2 are ENHRY and SYGVKD. The trim removed 6 bases at V and 6 bases at J, leaving 5 bases unmatched. A word on this clonotype: Its antigen is currently unknown.

J is TRBJ2-1 and V is TRBV10-3; 7 nucleotides line up with TRBD1. The sample in question was PBMCs, mostly from graft donor cells, obtained 360 days after TCRalphabeta/CD19-depleted stem cell transplant. The receptor's source is a male patient aged 2-15 years who had a stem cell transplant for acute lymphoblastic leukemia, so the T cells may come from the graft donor. The CDR3: CAIRGGMSNEQFF. In nucleotides, the CDR3 is TGTGCCATCAGAGGGGGCATGTCCAATGAGCAGTTCTTC.